These 10 T cell receptor beta chains came from one sample sequenced in a study of T cell responses to AZD1222 COVID-19 vaccine. The data were produced by immunoSEQ multiplex PCR, yet TCRdb's version contains in-frame clones alone and is incomplete. The data contain roughly 110,000 clones, about nine tenths of them singletons. This specimen was peripheral blood, taken on day 0 of AZD1222 vaccination. Every receptor here comes from an adult in good health.

The J gene is TRBJ2-1, the V gene TRBV6-1; 7 bases are a match to TRBD2. This CDR3 is 16 amino acids long. Germline V gives CDR1 MNHNS, CDR2 SASEGT. V lost 0 bases and J lost 3; bases outside the gene matches: 5. The CDR3 nucleotides read TGTGCCAGCAGTGAAGCGGTTGGCGGGAGCTACAATGAGCAGTTCTTC. It yields the protein CASSEAVGGSYNEQFF.

This clone has only one observation. V and J are TRBV12-5 and TRBJ1-6, with TRBD1 matching 7 bases. The CDR3 has 15 residues. V trimming: 5 bases; J trimming: 4 bases; junction bases outside the gene matches: 5. CDR1 LGHNT and CDR2 FRNRAP come from the germline V gene. CDR3 in DNA: TGTGCTAGTGGTCAGATGGGACAGTATAATTCACCCCTCCACTTT. It yields the protein CASGQMGQYNSPLHF.

The rearrangement joins TRBV28 to TRBJ2-7; D gene unclear. This CDR3 has 11 residues. The germline V gene has CDR1 MDHEN and CDR2 SYDVKM. V shed 6 bases and J shed 10 bases, with 13 bases lying between them. The CDR3 is CASSRNTVQYF. For the CDR3, the DNA is TGTGCCAGCAGCCGAAACACAGTACAGTACTTC.

This chain links TRBV2 with TRBJ1-5; a weak D match, TRBD1 (6 bases). V was cut by 6 bases and J by 4 bases, with 10 bases left in between. The CDR3 has 13 residues. The V gene's germline CDR1 is SNHLY and CDR2 FYNNEI. CDR3 protein: CASSGTSNQPQHF. The CDR3 coding sequence is TGTGCCAGCAGCGGGACAAGTAATCAGCCCCAGCATTTT.

In this sample, this clone turned up a few times. J is TRBJ2-7 and V is TRBV2; possible D gene TRBD1, 5 bases. CDR3 length: 13 residues. V was trimmed by 7 bases and J by 0 bases, leaving 10 bases between them. Germline lookup yields CDR1 SNHLY and CDR2 FYNNEI. CDR3: CASKADSSYEQYF. The CDR3 region has the DNA TGTGCCAGCAAGGCTGACAGCTCCTACGAGCAGTACTTC.

CDR3 region: CASSPTAPMYQETQYF. CDR3 sequence (DNA): TGTGCCAGCAGTCCCACGGCCCCAATGTACCAAGAGACCCAGTACTTC. The rearrangement links TRBV28 to TRBJ2-5; D not resolved. With 5 bases removed from V and 0 bases from J, the gap between germline ends came to 16 bases. CDR1 and CDR2 (germline): MDHEN, SYDVKM. The CDR3 is 16 residues long.

This chain joins TRBV9 and TRBJ2-7, with D possibly matching TRBD2 (6 bases). Germline-derived CDR1 and CDR2 are SGDLS and YYNGEE. This CDR3 contains 14 residues. V was pared by 0 bases and J by 4 bases, with 11 bases between. The CDR3 nucleotides are TGTGCCAGCAGCGTAGCGGGAGCGGCGTACGAGCAGTACTTC. Encoded protein: CASSVAGAAYEQYF.

The chain recombines TRBV12-3 or TRBV12-4 with TRBJ2-5; D ambiguous. The CDR3 has 11 amino acids. The V gene lost 6 bases and the J gene lost 11 bases, with 13 bases spanning the gap. This chain's CDR3 is CASSHGRIQYF. The CDR3 DNA reads TGTGCCAGCAGCCACGGACGGATACAGTACTTC.

This chain joins TRBV9 and TRBJ1-6; no clear D. Germline loops: CDR1 SGDLS, CDR2 YYNGEE. V was shortened by 4 bases and J by 7 bases, with 9 bases between the two germline ends. This CDR3 is 13 amino acids long. CDR3 protein: CASSSGSNSPLHF. In DNA, the CDR3 is TGTGCCAGCAGCTCTGGTTCCAATTCACCCCTCCACTTT.

The V call is TRBV11-2, the J call TRBJ2-3; a weak D match, TRBD2 (5 bases). Germline CDR1 SGHAT, CDR2 FQNNGV. Trimming removed 2 bases from V and 5 bases from J, with 8 bases in between. There are 13 residues in the CDR3. The CDR3 DNA reads as TGTGCCAGCAGCTTAAATCGGGAAGATACGCAGTATTTT. Translation gives CASSLNREDTQYF.